The clone carrying this TCR beta chain appeared a single time. What it binds is unknown. The sample comes from a study of T cells in narcolepsy. The data were produced by immunoSEQ multiplex PCR, yet TCRdb's version contains in-frame clones alone and is incomplete. The repertoire has approximately 25,000 clones, approximately 62% of them found once; the top ten carry around 12%. Study-level points and caveats: Autoreactive HCRT-specific and TRIB2-specific clonotypes were marked in same-patient CSF-versus-blood CD4+ comparisons. Healthy controls reportedly lacked the autoreactive clonotypes serially found in patients' blood.

The CDR3 totals 13 residues. V gave up 5 bases and J gave up 4 bases, with 6 bases separating them. Germline CDR1 SGHAT, CDR2 FQNNGV. Sequenced sample: memory (CD45RA-) CD4+ T cells from blood. The clonotype originates from a human donor in good health. The rearrangement joins TRBV11-2 to TRBJ2-6; D is unclear. Here the CDR3 reads CASSRVGANVLTF. The CDR3, as DNA: TGTGCCAGCAGCAGGGTAGGGGCCAACGTCCTGACTTTC.